The rows below give T cell receptor beta chains drawn from one sample of a study of T cells in Graves' hyperthyroidism and ophthalmopathy. Using its own MiXCR run on the multiplex PCR reads, TCRdb lists one record per CDR3 protein. Of hundreds of thousands of distinct CDR3 sequences listed, less than 30% were seen once; the top ten hold over 25%. The source material was blood. The source of these receptors is a man aged 40-50 years with Graves' hyperthyroidism that later progressed to Graves' ophthalmopathy. CDR3s include the opening cysteine and the closing phenylalanine or tryptophan. The D gene is left open where the match is weak. Clone sizes are given selectively: once, few, many, or a class where the clone is expanded.

J gene,clone size,CDR3 length,V gene,D gene,CDR3 protein,CDR3 DNA
TRBJ1-1,many,12,TRBV12-3/TRBV12-4,TRBD1,CASTRGRLEAFF,TGTGCCAGCACCAGGGGGCGGCTGGAAGCTTTCTTT
TRBJ2-2,many,14,TRBV12-3/TRBV12-4,NA,CASSLVGWAGELFF,TGTGCCAGCAGTTTAGTAGGTTGGGCTGGGGAGCTGTTTTTT
TRBJ2-5,once,14,TRBV6-1,NA,CASTRQNLQETQYF,TGTGCCAGCACCCGACAGAACTTGCAGGAGACCCAGTACTTC
TRBJ1-1,many,17,TRBV6-5,NA,CASSYRESGVLSLGTFF,TGTGCCAGCAGTTATCGAGAATCAGGGGTTTTATCTCTGGGGACTTTCTTT
TRBJ2-7,few,16,TRBV6-1,TRBD1,CASSAIRDRGMYEQYF,TGTGCCAGCAGTGCAATCCGGGACAGGGGTATGTACGAGCAGTACTTC
TRBJ1-1,many,14,TRBV28,TRBD1,CASSLTQGVYEAFF,TGTGCCAGCAGTTTGACTCAGGGGGTTTACGAAGCTTTCTTT
TRBJ2-5,many,12,TRBV15,NA,CATSRPQETQYF,TGTGCCACCAGCAGACCCCAAGAGACCCAGTACTTC
TRBJ2-2,many,15,TRBV12-5,NA,CAIKTPNLDTGELFF,TGTGCTATAAAAACTCCTAACCTTGACACCGGGGAGCTGTTTTTT
TRBJ1-1,many,17,TRBV11-1,TRBD1,CASSHSRDRALNTEAFF,TGTGCCAGCAGCCACAGCCGGGACAGGGCCCTGAACACTGAAGCTTTCTTT
TRBJ1-1,many,13,TRBV5-1,NA,CASSWEEGGGVFF,TGCGCCAGCAGCTGGGAGGAGGGTGGCGGTGTTTTCTTT
TRBJ2-5,NA,13,TRBV20-1,NA,CSAWLGAEETQYF,TGCAGTGCTTGGTTGGGGGCGGAGGAGACCCAGTACTTC
TRBJ2-7,many,14,TRBV15,NA,CATSRAERLYEQYF,TGTGCCACCAGCAGAGCCGAACGGCTCTACGAGCAGTACTTC
TRBJ1-3,many,13,TRBV12-3/TRBV12-4,NA,CASSPDGGNTIYF,TGTGCCAGCAGCCCGGACGGAGGAAACACCATATATTTT
TRBJ1-2,NA,13,TRBV6-2/TRBV6-3,NA,CASSLYEGYGYTF,TGTGCCAGCAGTCTCTACGAAGGCTATGGCTACACCTTC
TRBJ1-5,many,15,TRBV12-3/TRBV12-4,TRBD1,CASSRQGMSNQPQHF,TGTGCCAGCAGTCGACAGGGTATGAGCAATCAGCCCCAGCATTTT
TRBJ2-2,NA,15,TRBV2,TRBD1,CASTADRVSSGELFF,TGTGCCAGCACCGCGGACAGGGTTTCTTCCGGGGAGCTGTTTTTT
TRBJ2-7,many,15,TRBV6-1,TRBD2,CASSVGLADSYEQYF,TGTGCCAGCAGTGTGGGACTAGCAGACTCCTACGAGCAGTACTTC
TRBJ2-1,many,15,TRBV10-3,TRBD1,CAISGEDRGSTEQFF,TGTGCCATCAGTGGGGAGGACAGGGGCTCAACTGAGCAGTTCTTC
TRBJ2-7,few,15,TRBV11-2,TRBD2,CASSSSGSGSYEQYF,TGTGCCAGCAGCTCAAGCGGGAGCGGGTCCTACGAGCAGTACTTC
TRBJ1-2,many,16,TRBV19,NA,CASSMSAGSLVYGYTF,TGTGCCAGTAGTATGTCGGCAGGGAGCCTCGTCTATGGCTACACCTTC
TRBJ1-1,many,15,TRBV28,NA,CASSPWGGGNTEAFF,TGTGCCAGCAGCCCCTGGGGGGGCGGGAACACTGAAGCTTTCTTT
TRBJ2-2,NA,14,TRBV29-1,TRBD2,CSVQAGVETGELFF,TGCAGCGTCCAAGCGGGAGTTGAAACCGGGGAGCTGTTTTTT
TRBJ2-7,many,16,TRBV9,TRBD1,CASSAEPGQPTYEQYF,TGTGCCAGCAGCGCAGAACCGGGACAGCCAACCTACGAGCAGTACTTC
TRBJ2-7,many,14,TRBV10-3,NA,CAISEASFTYEQYF,TGTGCCATCAGTGAGGCGTCGTTTACCTACGAGCAGTACTTC
TRBJ2-7,many,14,TRBV6-5,TRBD1,CASSSGTGSYEQYF,TGTGCCAGCAGTTCCGGGACAGGGTCCTACGAGCAGTACTTC
TRBJ2-2,many,12,TRBV19,NA,CASSILPGELFF,TGTGCCAGTAGTATTCTTCCCGGGGAGCTGTTTTTT
TRBJ1-1,once,16,TRBV6-1,NA,CASSPRGGSYASEAFF,TGTGCCAGCAGTCCCCGGGGGGGATCGTATGCGAGCGAAGCTTTCTTT
TRBJ1-1,many,16,TRBV27,NA,CASSLRLVGRNTEAFF,TGTGCCAGCAGTTTACGTTTGGTCGGGCGGAACACTGAAGCTTTCTTT
TRBJ1-2,NA,14,TRBV7-2,NA,CASSGYSGIDGYTF,TGTGCCAGCAGCGGCTACTCGGGAATAGATGGCTACACCTTC
TRBJ1-1,NA,13,TRBV30,TRBD1,CASQGDRATEAFF,TGTGCCAGCCAGGGGGACAGGGCCACTGAAGCTTTCTTT
TRBJ1-1,once,15,TRBV7-2,TRBD1,CASSLGRGRDTEAFF,TGTGCCAGCAGCTTAGGCAGGGGGCGTGACACTGAAGCTTTCTTT
TRBJ2-5,NA,16,TRBV27,NA,CASSFKQGSVGETQYF,TGTGCCAGCAGTTTTAAGCAGGGTAGTGTGGGAGAGACCCAGTACTTC
TRBJ2-7,many,15,TRBV6-5,TRBD1,CASSYPGTGTYEQYF,TGTGCCAGCAGTTACCCGGGGACAGGCACCTACGAGCAGTACTTC
TRBJ1-1,many,15,TRBV10-1,TRBD1,CASSPGTEMNTEAFF,TGCGCCAGCAGTCCCGGGACAGAGATGAACACTGAAGCTTTCTTT
TRBJ1-2,NA,13,TRBV19,NA,CASRDSLLYGYTF,TGTGCCAGTAGGGACAGCCTGCTCTATGGCTACACCTTC
TRBJ1-1,once,15,TRBV28,NA,CASSYMGHSNTEAFF,TGTGCCAGCAGCTACATGGGACATTCGAACACTGAAGCTTTCTTT
TRBJ2-7,many,15,TRBV5-1,TRBD1,CASSLAGQGPYEQYF,TGCGCCAGCAGCTTGGCGGGACAGGGACCCTACGAGCAGTACTTC
TRBJ1-2,many,14,TRBV11-2,TRBD1,CASSLPGGLIGYTF,TGTGCCAGCAGCTTACCAGGGGGACTTATTGGCTACACCTTC
TRBJ2-4,many,16,TRBV29-1,NA,CSVPGPQNLAKNIQYF,TGCAGCGTTCCGGGTCCCCAAAACCTAGCCAAAAACATTCAGTACTTC
TRBJ2-7,many,15,TRBV27,NA,CASSLLYVSNYEQYF,TGTGCCAGCAGTTTATTGTATGTTTCCAACTACGAGCAGTACTTC
TRBJ1-2,many,16,TRBV2,TRBD1,CASSGDPPGQANGYTF,TGTGCCAGCAGCGGAGATCCCCCGGGACAGGCGAATGGCTACACCTTC
TRBJ2-7,many,15,TRBV12-3/TRBV12-4,TRBD2,CASSREPGGPYEQYF,TGTGCCAGCAGCAGGGAGCCGGGAGGCCCCTACGAGCAGTACTTC
TRBJ2-2,many,16,TRBV7-8,NA,CASSPSPGQIDGELFF,TGTGCCAGCAGCCCCTCACCGGGACAAATCGACGGGGAGCTGTTTTTT
TRBJ1-2,NA,14,TRBV6-1,NA,CASSELGRVYGYTF,TGTGCCAGCAGTGAACTGGGGCGCGTATATGGCTACACCTTC